Presented here are 10 T cell receptor beta chains from one specimen sequenced in a study of shared clonotypes between healthy human individuals. TCRdb's table, derived via immunoSEQ multiplex PCR, lists solely in-frame clones and lacks some. The sample lists about 2.4 million clones, over 85% seen once, with 0.35% to 0.45% in the top ten. Sequencing was performed on naive CD4+ T cells from PBMCs. Subset reported: CD45RA+ positively selected. Source of these receptors: a man younger than 35 in good health. Some clones in this sample may be carry-over from other donors' samples.

The rearrangement links TRBV7-2 to TRBJ2-3; the match to TRBD2 covers 10 bases. The CDR3 loop spans 12 amino acids. V lost 10 bases to trimming and J lost 3 bases; unmatched junction nucleotides: 1. Germline lookup yields CDR1 SGHTA and CDR2 FQGNSA. Here the CDR3 reads CATTSGTDTQYF. In DNA, the CDR3 is TGTGCCACGACTAGCGGGACAGATACGCAGTATTTT.

The rearrangement joins TRBV6-1 to TRBJ1-4, with 9 bases fitting TRBD1. The germline CDR1 and CDR2 sequences are MNHNS and SASEGT. This CDR3 contains 14 residues. Trimming at V came to 8 bases and at J to 4 bases, leaving 5 bases not matched to a gene. CDR3 nucleotides: TGTGCCAGCTACAGGGGGCAGGGTAATGAAAAACTGTTTTTT. Its protein product is CASYRGQGNEKLFF.

The chain links TRBV4-1 to TRBJ2-1, with 7 bases matching TRBD2. This CDR3 spans 17 amino acids. Germline lookup yields CDR1 MGHRA and CDR2 YSYEKL. The trim removed 1 base at V and 7 bases at J, leaving 13 bases unmatched. The CDR3 sequence is CASSQVDLKLAPNEQFF. In nucleotides, the CDR3 is TGCGCCAGCAGCCAAGTCGACCTTAAACTAGCGCCGAATGAGCAGTTCTTC.

The chain joins TRBV19 to TRBJ2-6; D ambiguous. The germline V gene has CDR1 LNHDA and CDR2 SQIVND (reference sequence). This CDR3 contains 18 residues. The germline V and J ends were trimmed by 4 bases and 2 bases, with 18 bases remaining between them. The CDR3 DNA follows: TGTGCCAGTAGTAATCTACCGTCCAGACTTGCTGGGGCCAACGTCCTGACTTTC. Translation gives CASSNLPSRLAGANVLTF.

The chain links TRBV28 to TRBJ2-5, with 9 bases matching TRBD1. V dropped 5 bases and J dropped 7; count of bases not matched to a gene: 5. The CDR3 loop spans 13 amino acids. The germline V gene has CDR1 MDHEN and CDR2 SYDVKM. CDR3 nucleotide sequence: TGTGCCAGCAGTAACTCGACAGGGGGGACCCAGTACTTC. Encoded protein: CASSNSTGGTQYF.

This clone was seen once. The rearrangement joins TRBV5-1 to TRBJ2-1, with unresolved D. The CDR3 consists of 12 residues. V was trimmed by 6 bases and J by 3 bases, leaving 7 bases between them. CDR1 and CDR2 (germline): SGHRS, YFSETQ. CDR3 region: CASTDVYNEQFF. As DNA, the CDR3 is TGCGCCAGCACGGACGTCTACAATGAGCAGTTCTTC.

This clone is a singleton in its sample. The DNA for the CDR3 is TGTGCCAGCAGCTTTCCCATCGGGACAGGGAGAGCAGATACGCAGTATTTT. Protein sequence: CASSFPIGTGRADTQYF. The chain couples TRBV7-9 to TRBJ2-3, with 9 bases that match TRBD1. This CDR3 is 17 amino acids long. Germline loops: CDR1 SEHNR, CDR2 FQNEAQ (reference sequence). V lost 3 bases, J lost 4 bases, and 11 bases stayed unmatched.

Only one count was recorded for this clone. The rearrangement joins TRBV6-1 to TRBJ2-3; D is unclear. Germline CDR1 and CDR2: MNHNS and SASEGT. The CDR3 runs to 15 residues. Trimming stripped 0 bases from V and 1 base from J, with 8 bases between. The CDR3 DNA sequence: TGTGCCAGCAGTGAAGCCGGGCCCCGCACAGATACGCAGTATTTT. This sequence encodes CASSEAGPRTDTQYF.

V gene TRBV27 combines with J gene TRBJ2-1; D gene unclear. The CDR3 length is 12 residues. Germline V lookup: CDR1 MNHEY, CDR2 SMNVEV (reference sequence). V gave up 7 bases and J gave up 2 bases, with 6 bases separating them. Here the CDR3 DNA reads TGTGCCAGCATGACCCCCTACAATGAGCAGTTCTTC. Its translation: CASMTPYNEQFF.

CDR3 protein: CASSPRTSGVYEQYF. The CDR3 bases are TGTGCCAGCAGCCCCAGGACTAGCGGGGTCTACGAGCAGTACTTC. The chain recombines TRBV9 with TRBJ2-7; 12 nucleotides match TRBD2. V lost 4 bases and J lost 3; bases outside the gene matches: 5. Germline V CDR1 and CDR2: SGDLS, YYNGEE. The length of the CDR3 is 15 residues.